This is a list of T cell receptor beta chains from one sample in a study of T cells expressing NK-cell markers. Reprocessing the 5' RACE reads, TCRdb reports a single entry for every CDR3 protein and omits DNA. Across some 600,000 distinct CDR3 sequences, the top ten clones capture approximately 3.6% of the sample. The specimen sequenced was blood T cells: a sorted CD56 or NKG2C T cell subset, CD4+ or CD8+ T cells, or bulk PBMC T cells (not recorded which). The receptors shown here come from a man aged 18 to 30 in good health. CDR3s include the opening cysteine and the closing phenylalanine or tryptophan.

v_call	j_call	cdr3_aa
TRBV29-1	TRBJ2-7	CSVEVLLRTSGRSSYEQYF
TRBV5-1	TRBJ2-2	CASSLGDRTNTGELFF
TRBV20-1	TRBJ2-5	CSALSGREETQYF
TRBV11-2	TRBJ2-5	CASSALAGTGGETQYF
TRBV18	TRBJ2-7	CASSPNKGPTYEQYF
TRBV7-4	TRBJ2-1	CASSSTVVFTGGRTSGYNEQFF
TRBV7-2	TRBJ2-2	CASSPDSPRSGELFF
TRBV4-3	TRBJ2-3	CASSPGYRLAGGTDTQYF
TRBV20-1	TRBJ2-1	CSAGTNSGEQFF
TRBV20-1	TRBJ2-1	CSARANRVVAEFF
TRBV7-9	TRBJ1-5	CASSSYRGADSNQPQHF
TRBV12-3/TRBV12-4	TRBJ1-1	CASTAPGQEGAFF
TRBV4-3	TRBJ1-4	CASSQETGDNEKLFF
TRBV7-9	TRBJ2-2	CASSLGLDGTGELFF
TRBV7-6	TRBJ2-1	CASSSPFGRGEQFF
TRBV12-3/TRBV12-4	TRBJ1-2	CASYGILYGYTF
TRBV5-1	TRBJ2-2	CASSLATRPTGELFF
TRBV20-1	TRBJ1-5	CSARAIGTPQIYSNQPQHF
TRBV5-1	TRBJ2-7	CASSSGGQAQDLYEQYF
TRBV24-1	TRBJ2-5	CATSTGTIETQYF
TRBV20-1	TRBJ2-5	CSARDSRHGGETQYF
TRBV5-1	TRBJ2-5	CASSIFQTSGRSKETQYF
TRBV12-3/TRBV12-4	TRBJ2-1	CASSRTGGTEQFF
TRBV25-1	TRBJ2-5	CASSGTWGQGGGETQYF
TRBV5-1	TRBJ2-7	CASSPGTSGFYEQYF